The 14 T cell receptor beta chains below all came from one sample that was sequenced in a study of T-cell reconstitution after alpha-beta-depleted transplantation in children. Preparation of the TCRbeta library was carried out with unique molecular identifiers. A single record per CDR3 protein comes from TCRdb applying MiXCR to the PCR reads. This table has just under 350,000 distinct CDR3 sequences, around 15% appearing once. Sequencing used PBMCs, mostly from graft donor cells, obtained 360 days after TCRalphabeta/CD19-depleted stem cell transplant. The receptors were gathered from a male patient between 2 and 9 years old who had a stem cell transplant for acute lymphoblastic leukemia, so the T cells may come from the graft donor.

At least ten counts were recorded for this clonotype. The rearrangement joins TRBV28 to TRBJ2-1; 11 nucleotides agree with TRBD2. The CDR3 has 19 residues. Germline trimming cut 3 bases from V and 0 bases from J; bases unmatched to any gene: 10. Per the germline V gene, CDR1 is MDHEN and CDR2 is SYDVKM. The CDR3 coding sequence is TGTGCCAGCAGTTTTAGCCCCCGACTAGCGGGATTCTCCTACAATGAGCAGTTCTTC. Its translation: CASSFSPRLAGFSYNEQFF.

This clonotype has more than one count but fewer than ten. The chain combines TRBV5-1 with TRBJ1-4, with 7 bases fitting TRBD1. V was pared by 3 bases and J by 2 bases, with 10 bases of the junction left unmatched. The germline CDR1 and CDR2 sequences are SGHRS and YFSETQ. This CDR3 is 17 amino acids long. The CDR3 region is CASSSTGFGATNEKLFF. CDR3 in DNA: TGCGCCAGCAGCTCGACAGGGTTCGGAGCTACTAATGAAAAACTGTTTTTT.

The J gene is TRBJ2-7, the V gene TRBV7-9; D remains ambiguous. In germline, CDR1 is SEHNR, CDR2 FQNEAQ (reference sequence). The CDR3 spans 14 residues. Trimming removed 2 bases from V and 0 bases from J, with 8 bases in between. For the CDR3, the DNA is TGTGCCAGCAGCTTACGGGCTAGCTCCTACGAGCAGTACTTC. This sequence encodes CASSLRASSYEQYF.

This clonotype was seen many times. This sequence joins TRBV6-2 or TRBV6-3 and TRBJ1-2; no reliable D call. V was trimmed by 1 base and J by 5 bases, leaving 2 bases between them. The CDR3 spans 11 residues. Germline V lookup: CDR1 MNHEY, CDR2 SVGEGT. In DNA form, the CDR3 reads TGTGCCAGCAGTTACTGGTATGGCTACACCTTC. As protein: CASSYWYGYTF.

This clonotype was counted many times. This chain joins TRBV12-3 or TRBV12-4 and TRBJ2-7; no definite D call. Trimming removed 3 bases from V and 1 base from J, with 7 bases in between. The CDR3 spans 13 residues. CDR3 DNA sequence: TGTGCCAGCAGTTTTGGCGAATCCTACGAGCAGTACTTC. This translates into CASSFGESYEQYF.

This clonotype came up many times. The CDR3 bases are TGCAGTGCTTACCCTGGGACAGGGGATTTCGGCAATCAGCCCCAGCATTTT. Translating gives CSAYPGTGDFGNQPQHF. The chain combines TRBV20-1 with TRBJ1-5; 10 bases are shared with TRBD1. Germline V lookup: CDR1 DFQATT, CDR2 SNEGSKA (reference sequence). The CDR3 sequence is 17 residues long. J gave up 2 bases and V 5 bases, and 12 bases lay outside the gene matches.

This clonotype was picked up a small number of times. The rearrangement links TRBV20-1 to TRBJ2-1; no reliable D call. Trimming took 5 bases from V and 4 from J, leaving 15 bases between them. Germline CDR1 and CDR2: DFQATT and SNEGSKA (reference sequence). The CDR3 has 14 amino acids. The CDR3 DNA reads TGCAGTGCTTACGCGGTAGAGCGATACAATGAGCAGTTCTTC. It codes for CSAYAVERYNEQFF.

This clonotype was seen ten or more times. The J gene is TRBJ2-3, the V gene TRBV5-1, with 7 bases lining up with TRBD1. The CDR3 runs 15 residues. V shed 0 bases, J shed 4 bases, and the junction held 5 bases outside the gene matches. The germline V gene encodes CDR1 SGHRS and CDR2 YFSETQ. In nucleotides, the CDR3 is TGCGCCAGCAGCTTGGCCAACAGGGGACCAGATACGCAGTATTTT. This encodes CASSLANRGPDTQYF.

This clonotype was counted at least ten times. CDR3 sequence (DNA): TGTGCCAGCAGCTTAAGGGGACTAGCGTTGAACAATGAGCAGTTCTTC. Its protein product is CASSLRGLALNNEQFF. The V and J genes are TRBV7-9 and TRBJ2-1, with 10 bases that match TRBD2. The V gene end was trimmed by 2 bases and the J gene end by 5 bases; junction bases not matched to a gene: 6. CDR1 is SEHNR and CDR2 is FQNEAQ in the germline V gene (reference sequence). The CDR3 is made up of 16 amino acids.

The chain combines TRBV4-1 with TRBJ2-5, with D unresolved. The germline CDR1 and CDR2 sequences are MGHRA and YSYEKL. V lost 1 base and J lost 7, with 13 bases in between. The CDR3 has 14 amino acids. The CDR3 is CASSQVSLKGTQYF. The CDR3 DNA reads as TGCGCCAGCAGCCAAGTCTCCCTCAAGGGGACCCAGTACTTC.

This clonotype was recorded a few times. V and J are TRBV20-1 and TRBJ2-6; 7 bases agree with TRBD1. This CDR3 region has 16 residues. Trimming at V came to 5 bases and at J to 1 base, leaving 8 bases not matched to a gene. CDR1 DFQATT and CDR2 SNEGSKA come from the germline V gene (reference sequence). This chain's CDR3 is CSARRQGWSGANVLTF. In nucleotides, the CDR3 is TGCAGTGCTCGACGACAGGGTTGGTCTGGGGCCAACGTCCTGACTTTC.

This chain connects TRBV6-2 or TRBV6-3 to TRBJ2-5; D unresolved. Germline V CDR1 and CDR2: MNHEY, SVGEGT. The CDR3 runs 13 residues. V was cut by 3 bases and J by 5 bases, with 10 bases left in between. CDR3 sequence (DNA): TGTGCCAGCAGTTATGGGGTGCGGGAGACCCAGTACTTC. It specifies CASSYGVRETQYF.

The gene calls are TRBV20-1 and TRBJ1-5; no definite D call. Germline lookup yields CDR1 DFQATT and CDR2 SNEGSKA (reference sequence). The CDR3 sequence is 14 residues long. Trimming took off 3 bases at V and 0 bases at J, with 9 bases between the two ends. This chain's CDR3 is CSASLGISNQPQHF. The CDR3 nucleotides read TGCAGTGCTAGTTTAGGGATTAGCAATCAGCCCCAGCATTTT.

This clonotype was observed many times. The chain links TRBV12-3 or TRBV12-4 to TRBJ2-1; D gene uncertain. This CDR3 comprises 11 residues. V was pared by 3 bases and J by 12 bases, with 9 bases between. CDR3 DNA: TGTGCCAGCAGTTTGCGTTCGGGGCAGTTCTTC. It encodes CASSLRSGQFF.